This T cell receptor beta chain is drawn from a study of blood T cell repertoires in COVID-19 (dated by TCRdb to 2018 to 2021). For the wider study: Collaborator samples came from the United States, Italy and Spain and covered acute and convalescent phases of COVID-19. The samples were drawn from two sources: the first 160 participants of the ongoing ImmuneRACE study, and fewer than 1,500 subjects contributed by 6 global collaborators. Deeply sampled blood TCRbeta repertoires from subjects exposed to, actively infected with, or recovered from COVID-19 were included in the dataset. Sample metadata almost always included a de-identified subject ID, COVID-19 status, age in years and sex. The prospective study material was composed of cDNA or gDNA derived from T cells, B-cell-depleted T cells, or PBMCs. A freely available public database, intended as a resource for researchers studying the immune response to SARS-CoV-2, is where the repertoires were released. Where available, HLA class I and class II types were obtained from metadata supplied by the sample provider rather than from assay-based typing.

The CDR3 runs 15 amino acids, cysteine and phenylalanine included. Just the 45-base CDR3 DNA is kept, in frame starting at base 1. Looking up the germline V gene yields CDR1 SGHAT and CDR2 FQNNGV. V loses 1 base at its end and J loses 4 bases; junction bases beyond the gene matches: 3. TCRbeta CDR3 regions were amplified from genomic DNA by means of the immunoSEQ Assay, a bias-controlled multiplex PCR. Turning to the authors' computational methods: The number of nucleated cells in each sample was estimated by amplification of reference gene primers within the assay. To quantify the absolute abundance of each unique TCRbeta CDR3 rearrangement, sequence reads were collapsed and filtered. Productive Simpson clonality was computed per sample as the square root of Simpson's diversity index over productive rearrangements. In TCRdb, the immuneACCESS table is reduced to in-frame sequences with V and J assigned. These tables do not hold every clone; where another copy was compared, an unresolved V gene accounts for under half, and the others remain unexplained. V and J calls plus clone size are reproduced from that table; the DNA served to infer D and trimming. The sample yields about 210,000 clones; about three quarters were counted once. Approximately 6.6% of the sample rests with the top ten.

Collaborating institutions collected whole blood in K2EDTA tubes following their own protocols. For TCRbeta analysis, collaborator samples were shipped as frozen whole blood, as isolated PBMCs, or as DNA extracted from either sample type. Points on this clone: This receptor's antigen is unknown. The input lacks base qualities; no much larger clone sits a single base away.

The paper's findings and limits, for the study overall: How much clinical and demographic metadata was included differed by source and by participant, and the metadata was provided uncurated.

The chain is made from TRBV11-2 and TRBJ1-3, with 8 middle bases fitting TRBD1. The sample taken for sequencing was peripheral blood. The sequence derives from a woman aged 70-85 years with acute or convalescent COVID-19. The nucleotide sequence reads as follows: TGTGCCAGCAGCTTAGTCGGACAGGGCGGAAACACCATATATTTT. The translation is CASSLVGQGGNTIYF.